The 29 T cell receptor beta chains below all came from one sample that was sequenced in a study of early T cells in non-severe SARS-CoV-2 infection. One entry per CDR3 protein results from TCRdb running MiXCR on the 5' RACE reads. In the table there are roughly 29,000 distinct CDR3 sequences, around 6% of which are singletons. Sequencing used whole blood, obtained at baseline. Receptor source: an adult who was a healthcare worker with PCR-confirmed SARS-CoV-2 infection or an uninfected control (not recorded which).

This clonotype was seen ten or more times. The chain joins TRBV12-3 or TRBV12-4 to TRBJ1-2; no definite D call. Trimming took off 3 bases at V and 6 bases at J, with 5 bases between the two ends. This CDR3 comprises 11 residues. The CDR3 region is CASSLGNGYTF. The CDR3 region has the DNA TGTGCCAGCAGTTTGGGGAATGGCTACACCTTC.

This clonotype occurred many times. The chain links TRBV11-2 to TRBJ2-1, with 13 positions matching TRBD2. Germline CDR1 reads SGHAT; CDR2 reads FQNNGV. V was clipped by 3 bases and J by 0 bases; unmatched bases: 5. This CDR3 is 18 amino acids long. The CDR3 DNA sequence: TGTGCCAGCAGCTTGCCCAGGACTAGCGGGAGCTCCTACAATGAGCAGTTCTTC. Translated: CASSLPRTSGSSYNEQFF.

Relative to its sample, this clonotype is large (0.1 to 1%). This rearrangement joins TRBV12-3 or TRBV12-4 to TRBJ2-2; maybe TRBD1 (5 bases). V was clipped by 1 base and J by 3 bases, with 9 bases between them. The CDR3 consists of 15 residues. The CDR3 bases are TGTGCCAGCAGTTTAGGACAGCATTACACCGGGGAGCTGTTTTTT. Residues: CASSLGQHYTGELFF.

This clonotype was picked up many times. The rearrangement uses TRBV11-2 and TRBJ2-7; D may be TRBD2 (6 bases). The CDR3 contains 14 residues. Germline assignment: CDR1 SGHAT and CDR2 FQNNGV. V gave up 1 base and J gave up 3 bases, with 10 bases separating them. The CDR3 coding sequence is TGTGCCAGCAGCTTAGTCGCGGGAAGCTACGAGCAGTACTTC. Translated: CASSLVAGSYEQYF. The full variable domain, completed using reference TRBV11-2 and TRBJ2-7, is EAGVAQSPRYKIIEKRQSVAFWCNPISGHATLYWYQQILGQGPKLLIQFQNNGVVDDSQLPKDRFSAERLKGVDSTLKIQPAKLEDSAVYLCASSLVAGSYEQYFGPGTRLTVT.

This clonotype was counted only a few times. The V call is TRBV7-2, the J call TRBJ2-1; 7 bases align to TRBD2. This CDR3 spans 15 amino acids. The V segment lost 1 base and the J segment 4 bases; nucleotides outside the gene matches: 4. Germline V gives CDR1 SGHTA, CDR2 FQGNSA. CDR3 residues: CASSLDPGGYNEQFF. CDR3 sequence (DNA): TGTGCCAGCAGCTTAGACCCGGGGGGTTACAATGAGCAGTTCTTC.

This clonotype was found many times. The rearrangement links TRBV20-1 to TRBJ2-1; no firm D call. CDR1 and CDR2 (germline): DFQATT, SNEGSKA (reference sequence). V lost 2 bases and J lost 6, with 14 bases in between. The CDR3 extends over 14 amino acids. CDR3 sequence reads: CSARNPWASNEQFF. DNA for the CDR3: TGCAGTGCTAGAAACCCCTGGGCGTCCAATGAGCAGTTCTTC.

This clonotype was recorded at least ten times. The rearrangement uses TRBV29-1 and TRBJ2-1; D remains unclear. The V gene lost 6 bases and the J gene lost 3 bases, with 6 bases spanning the gap. Germline CDR1 SQVTM, CDR2 ANQGSEA. The CDR3 covers 11 residues. CDR3 DNA sequence: TGCAGCGTCAGGATCTACAATGAGCAGTTCTTC. It is translated as CSVRIYNEQFF.

This clonotype has ten or more counts. The chain links TRBV29-1 to TRBJ1-2; the D gene is possibly TRBD1 (5 bases). The CDR3 extends over 13 amino acids. Trimming shortened V by 5 bases and J by 2 bases, and 12 bases separated the two germline ends. Looked up from germline, CDR1 is SQVTM and CDR2 is ANQGSEA. The CDR3 DNA reads TGCAGCGTTTCGGAGGGGCGCAACTATGGCTACACCTTC. Residues: CSVSEGRNYGYTF.

This clonotype showed up many times. One end of the junction is discordant with germline, which a read error may explain. J is TRBJ2-1 and V is TRBV6-2 or TRBV6-3; D is possibly TRBD2 (6 bases). The CDR3 extends over 14 amino acids. Germline V gene lookup returns CDR1 MNHEY and CDR2 SVGEGT. CDR3 amino acids: CVSGSRAYYNEQFF. CDR3 DNA: TGTGTCAGCGGGTCGAGGGCATACTACAATGAGCAGTTCTTC.

This clonotype was detected only once. V is TRBV28 and J is TRBJ2-7; 9 nucleotides line up with TRBD1. J gave up 4 bases and V 3 bases, and 10 bases lay outside the gene matches. The CDR3 spans 16 residues. CDR1 is MDHEN and CDR2 is SYDVKM in the germline V gene. CDR3 DNA: TGTGCCAGCAGTTTCCCCCTGACAGGGGGAGGTTACGAGCAGTACTTC. Amino acid sequence: CASSFPLTGGGYEQYF. Filled out from reference TRBV28 and TRBJ2-7, the complete variable domain reads DVKVTQSSRYLVKRTGEKVFLECVQDMDHENMFWYRQDPGLGLRLIYFSYDVKMKEKGDIPEGYSVSREKKERFSLILESASTNQTSMYLCASSFPLTGGGYEQYFGPGTRLTVT.

This clonotype was seen at least ten times. The rearrangement joins TRBV5-1 to TRBJ1-2, with D unresolved. Germline lookup yields CDR1 SGHRS and CDR2 YFSETQ. The length of the CDR3 is 13 residues. Trimming took off 0 bases at V and 2 bases at J, with 5 bases between the two ends. The CDR3 DNA reads as TGCGCCAGCAGCTTGGGCGGAAACTATGGCTACACCTTC. It encodes CASSLGGNYGYTF.

This clonotype was detected many times. The J gene is TRBJ2-5, the V gene TRBV12-3 or TRBV12-4; no clear D. CDR3 length equals 15 residues. V was pared by 1 base and J by 1 base, with 10 bases between. CDR3 coding DNA: TGTGCCAGCAGTTTAGGGGGTTTGGGCCAAGAGACCCAGTACTTC. It specifies CASSLGGLGQETQYF.

The sample holds many counts of this clonotype. The chain links TRBV29-1 to TRBJ1-6; D may be TRBD1 (5 bases). Germline assignment: CDR1 SQVTM and CDR2 ANQGSEA. Trimming pared 7 bases from V and 6 bases from J, leaving 13 bases between. The CDR3 length is 13 residues. The CDR3 DNA follows: TGCAGCGCCCGAAGGGGATTTAATTCACCCCTCCACTTT. It specifies CSARRGFNSPLHF.

In this sample, this clonotype turned up many times. This chain uses TRBV27 with TRBJ1-1; D not certain. The CDR3 length is 13 residues. The ends were cut back, 4 bases at V and 9 bases at J, with 15 bases in the middle. Germline V gene sequence: CDR1 MNHEY, CDR2 SMNVEV (reference sequence). This chain's CDR3 is CASSSDSHRKAFF. CDR3 in DNA: TGTGCCAGCAGTTCCGACTCCCATCGGAAAGCTTTCTTT.

Details on this clonotype: This may be a read error, as it is one base from a much larger clone. The J gene is TRBJ2-7, the V gene TRBV5-1; 8 bases match TRBD2. The CDR3 extends over 15 amino acids. Germline V CDR1 and CDR2: SGHRS, YFSETQ. Here the CDR3 reads CASGFTSGSPYEQYF. CDR3 nucleotide sequence: TGCGCCAGCGGCTTCACCAGCGGGAGCCCCTACGAGCAGTACTTC.

This clonotype appeared many times. The rearrangement joins TRBV2 to TRBJ2-7, with D hard to call. The CDR3 length is 15 residues. V was shortened by 1 base and J by 3 bases, with 13 bases between the two germline ends. Germline lookup yields CDR1 SNHLY and CDR2 FYNNEI. CDR3 sequence: CASSEEKLRSYEQYF. CDR3 DNA: TGTGCCAGCAGTGAAGAGAAGCTTAGGAGCTACGAGCAGTACTTC.

In its sample, this clonotype was seen many times. The V and J genes are TRBV2 and TRBJ2-6, with 9 nucleotides matching TRBD1. The length of the CDR3 is 18 residues. Germline V gene sequence: CDR1 SNHLY, CDR2 FYNNEI. V was pared by 5 bases and J by 0 bases, with 8 bases of the junction left unmatched. For the CDR3, the DNA is TGTGCCAGCAGTAGTACCGGGACAGGGCGCTCTGGGGCCAACGTCCTGACTTTC. Translated: CASSSTGTGRSGANVLTF.

This clonotype was counted at least ten times. This chain connects TRBV3-1 to TRBJ2-5; perhaps TRBD2 as D (5 bases). The CDR3 contains 14 residues. Trimming stripped 6 bases from V and 3 bases from J, with 14 bases between. Per germline, CDR1 LGHDT and CDR2 YNNKEL (reference sequence). The CDR3: CASSGNGVEETQYF. The CDR3 DNA is TGTGCCAGCAGTGGCAACGGGGTAGAAGAGACCCAGTACTTC.

Points on this clonotype: A read error may be the cause here, since a much bigger clone is one base away. The V gene is TRBV12-3 or TRBV12-4, the J gene TRBJ1-5; 9 bases map to TRBD1. The length of the CDR3 is 14 residues. The CDR3 sequence is CTSRAGQGLQPQHF. In DNA, the CDR3 is TGTACCAGCAGGGCGGGACAGGGCCTTCAGCCCCAGCATTTT.

This clonotype was counted ten times or more. The CDR3 reads CASTPPAGAGPYNEQFF. CDR3 nucleotides: TGTGCCAGCACCCCCCCGGCAGGGGCAGGCCCCTACAATGAGCAGTTCTTC. The chain has TRBV6-1 and TRBJ2-1, with D perhaps TRBD1 (6 bases). Germline CDR1 reads MNHNS; CDR2 reads SASEGT. CDR3 length equals 17 residues. V lost 7 bases and J lost 2, with 21 bases in between.

Ten or more counts support this clonotype. The chain couples TRBV11-2 to TRBJ2-1; perhaps TRBD1 as D (5 bases). The CDR3 sequence is 13 residues long. V shed 5 bases and J shed 7 bases, with 12 bases lying between them. Germline V gene data show CDR1 as SGHAT and CDR2 as FQNNGV. The CDR3 DNA sequence: TGTGCCAGCAGCCTAGGGGTAGTAAATGAGCAGTTCTTC. Protein product: CASSLGVVNEQFF.

Points on this clonotype: A read error may be the cause here, since a much bigger clone is one base away. The chain carries TRBV28 and TRBJ2-3; a possible D gene is TRBD2 (6 bases). In germline, CDR1 is MDHEN, CDR2 SYDVKM. The CDR3 is 15 amino acids. Trimming cost V 2 bases and J 4 bases, with 13 bases left between them. The CDR3 DNA sequence: TGTGCCAGCAGTTTACGCGGGGTTAGCGCAGATACGCAGTATTTT. Translating it yields CASSLRGVSADTQYF. Combining the CDR3 with reference TRBV28 and TRBJ2-3 gives the whole variable domain DVKVTQSSRYLVKRTGEKVFLECVQDMDHENMFWYRQDPGLGLRLIYFSYDVKMKEKGDIPEGYSVSREKKERFSLILESASTNQTSMYLCASSLRGVSADTQYFGPGTRLTVL.

The sample holds many counts of this clonotype. The gene calls are TRBV9 and TRBJ2-2; perhaps TRBD2 as D (6 bases). Per germline, CDR1 SGDLS and CDR2 YYNGEE. V lost 2 bases, J lost 4 bases, and 6 bases lay in between. This CDR3 region has 13 residues. This CDR3 is CASSVRGTGELFF. The DNA of the CDR3 is TGTGCCAGCAGCGTGCGGGGCACCGGGGAGCTGTTTTTT.

A note on this clonotype: Germline and junction disagree at one end, which may indicate a read error. The rearrangement uses TRBV29-1 and TRBJ2-1, with 7 bases identical to TRBD1. The CDR3 runs 12 residues. The germline gives CDR1 SQVTM, CDR2 ANQGSEA. CDR3 protein: CSVEEGFGTASF. The CDR3 DNA sequence: TGCAGCGTTGAAGAAGGGTTCGGGACAGCCTCTTTC.

This clonotype was counted many times. This rearrangement joins TRBV20-1 to TRBJ1-1; D remains unclear. The germline V gene has CDR1 DFQATT and CDR2 SNEGSKA (reference sequence). The ends were cut back, 5 bases at V and 1 base at J, with 17 bases in the middle. CDR3 length: 15 amino acids. CDR3 DNA sequence: TGCAGTGCTTACTCGGGCCCACCCTCGAACACTGAAGCTTTCTTT. It is translated as CSAYSGPPSNTEAFF.

At least ten counts were recorded for this clonotype. The rearrangement uses TRBV7-9 and TRBJ2-7, with 10 bases that match TRBD1. The CDR3 runs 14 residues. Germline-derived CDR1 and CDR2 are SEHNR and FQNEAQ (reference sequence). With 6 bases clipped from V and 2 bases from J, the junction kept 4 bases outside the gene matches. CDR3 sequence: CASRRDRGTYEQYF. The CDR3 coding sequence is TGTGCCAGCAGGCGGGACAGGGGCACCTACGAGCAGTACTTC.

This clonotype was observed a handful of times. The chain couples TRBV5-1 to TRBJ1-1, with 7 bases identical to TRBD1. Germline CDR1 reads SGHRS; CDR2 reads YFSETQ. With 4 bases clipped from V and 1 base from J, the junction kept 4 bases outside the gene matches. The CDR3 has 14 residues. In DNA form, the CDR3 reads TGCGCCAGCAGCCCGGGACAGCCGAACACTGAAGCTTTCTTT. Translating it yields CASSPGQPNTEAFF.

This clonotype was picked up a small number of times. The chain combines TRBV7-9 with TRBJ2-1; D is possibly TRBD1 (6 bases). V lost 1 base and J lost 3, with 10 bases in between. CDR3 length equals 15 residues. CDR1 is SEHNR and CDR2 is FQNEAQ in the germline V gene (reference sequence). The CDR3 reads CASSLGGQYYNEQFF. CDR3 DNA: TGTGCCAGCAGCTTAGGAGGACAGTACTACAATGAGCAGTTCTTC.

The chain has TRBV11-3 and TRBJ1-4; D unclear. V was shortened by 3 bases and J by 6 bases, with 11 bases between the two germline ends. The CDR3 is 14 amino acids. Germline V gene lookup returns CDR1 SGHNT and CDR2 YENEEA. CDR3 amino acids: CASSFRGVDEKLFF. In nucleotides, the CDR3 is TGTGCCAGCAGCTTCCGGGGAGTTGATGAAAAACTGTTTTTT.